This T cell receptor (beta chain) was obtained from a study of PD-1 blockade in classical Hodgkin lymphoma. All patients relapsed after autologous stem cell transplantation, and brentuximab vedotin exposure varied. Broader study findings: Complete responders started with a diversity level that resembled newly diagnosed patients at baseline.

The V and J ends lost 4 bases and 3 bases respectively, with 10 bases between them. There are 14 residues in the CDR3. Germline loops: CDR1 SEHNR, CDR2 FQNEAQ (reference sequence). Here immunoSEQ multiplex PCR was the method, and the copy in TCRdb shows in-frame clones only, minus some. This sample has approximately 44,000 clones; over 55% occur once, and the top ten carry 3%. A note on this clone: Its antigen remains unknown.

This clonotype originated in a human donor with classical Hodgkin lymphoma. The chain uses TRBV7-9 and TRBJ1-5; tentative D call: TRBD1 (5 bases). The sample consisted of peripheral blood mononuclear cells (PBMCs), taken at baseline. CDR3 coding DNA: TGTGCCAGCAGCTCGACAGAAAACAATCAGCCCCAGCATTTT. This gives the protein CASSSTENNQPQHF.